The next 18 T cell receptor beta chains were all read from a single sample in a study of radiation and T cells in renal cell carcinoma. Time point defined: baseline pretreatment blood. Treatment in this sample: 15 Gy SBRT to primary tumor, nephrectomy 4 weeks later. Here immunoSEQ multiplex PCR was the method, and the copy in TCRdb shows in-frame clones only, minus some. The table lists nearly 50,000 clones, approximately 80% of them singletons. The material was blood, obtained from a patient whose treatment included radiotherapy and nephrectomy. The source is a woman aged 65 to 85 with renal cell carcinoma.

The chain has TRBV7-6 and TRBJ2-5, with D perhaps matching TRBD2 (7 bases). This CDR3 has 16 residues. Germline V gene lookup returns CDR1 SGHVS and CDR2 FNYEAQ. The V end was cut by 0 bases, the J end by 5 bases, with 16 bases between. The CDR3 here is CASSLAPSPGGETQYF. DNA of the CDR3: TGTGCCAGCAGCTTAGCCCCCTCCCCGGGGGGCGAGACCCAGTACTTC.

The CDR3 nucleotides read TGTGCCTGGAGTCCCCCTTCATGGGAGCAGTACTTC. It encodes CAWSPPSWEQYF. The chain combines TRBV30 with TRBJ2-7; D unresolved. The V end lost 2 bases, the J end lost 7 bases, and 12 bases lay between the germline ends. The CDR3 is 12 amino acids. In germline, CDR1 is GTSNPN, CDR2 SVGIG (reference sequence).

The chain employs TRBV30 and TRBJ2-2; 10 bases fit TRBD1. CDR1 is GTSNPN and CDR2 is SVGIG in the germline V gene (reference sequence). The length of the CDR3 is 16 residues. V shed 2 bases, J shed 4 bases, and the junction held 7 bases outside the gene matches. This CDR3 is CAWSRQGARRTGELFF. The CDR3 DNA is TGTGCCTGGAGTCGACAGGGGGCGCGTCGCACCGGGGAGCTGTTTTTT.

The chain couples TRBV6-5 to TRBJ2-1; D unresolved. CDR1 MNHEY and CDR2 SVGAGI come from the germline V gene. V was clipped by 0 bases and J by 4 bases, with 4 bases between them. This CDR3 is 13 amino acids long. The CDR3 region is CASSYSGYNEQFF. The CDR3 DNA sequence: TGTGCCAGCAGTTACTCAGGGTACAATGAGCAGTTCTTC.

This clone was detected only once. The chain uses TRBV19 and TRBJ1-1; possible D gene TRBD1, 5 bases. The length of the CDR3 is 13 residues. The V gene's germline CDR1 is LNHDA and CDR2 SQIVND (reference sequence). Deletions cut 5 bases from V and 4 bases from J, with 11 bases between. CDR3 amino acids: CASSQGGGTEAFF. As DNA, the CDR3 is TGTGCCAGTAGTCAGGGCGGCGGCACTGAAGCTTTCTTT. The variable domain in full, completed from reference TRBV19 and TRBJ1-1, reads DGGITQSPKYLFRKEGQNVTLSCEQNLNHDAMYWYRQDPGQGLRLIYYSQIVNDFQKGDIAEGYSVSREKKESFPLTVTSAQKNPTAFYLCASSQGGGTEAFFGQGTRLTVV.

This chain joins TRBV5-1 and TRBJ2-7; TRBD2 might be the D (6 bases). Germline V lookup: CDR1 SGHRS, CDR2 YFSETQ. The V gene lost 1 base and the J gene lost 6 bases, with 14 bases spanning the gap. The CDR3 runs to 14 residues. The CDR3 region is CASSLSGRGVEQYF. The DNA for the CDR3 is TGCGCCAGCAGCTTGTCGGGCCGCGGGGTCGAGCAGTACTTC.

The chain links TRBV15 to TRBJ2-4, with 7 bases that match TRBD2. CDR1 is LNHNV, CDR2 YYDKDF, per germline (reference sequence). After removal of 1 base from V and 7 bases from J, the junction contained 13 bases not matched to a gene. This CDR3 region has 17 residues. The CDR3 sequence is CATSRALFGVGGNIQYF. The DNA of the CDR3 is TGTGCCACCAGCAGAGCCCTTTTTGGCGTGGGGGGGAACATTCAGTACTTC.

The chain employs TRBV9 and TRBJ2-6, with a possible D match to TRBD1 (6 bases). V lost 0 bases to trimming and J lost 0 bases, with 16 bases between them. This CDR3 comprises 19 residues. Germline V gene data show CDR1 as SGDLS and CDR2 as YYNGEE. CDR3 sequence reads: CASSVATGTSFSGANVLTF. CDR3 nucleotides: TGTGCCAGCAGCGTAGCTACCGGGACAAGTTTCTCTGGGGCCAACGTCCTGACTTTC. The full variable domain, completed using reference TRBV9 and TRBJ2-6, is DSGVTQTPKHLITATGQRVTLRCSPRSGDLSVYWYQQSLDQGLQFLIQYYNGEERAKGNILERFSAQQFPDLHSELNLSSLELGDSALYFCASSVATGTSFSGANVLTFGAGSRLTVL.

The CDR3 DNA reads TGTGCCAGCTCATTCGGGACAGGCAATAATGAAAAACTGTTTTTT. Translated: CASSFGTGNNEKLFF. The gene calls are TRBV18 and TRBJ1-4, with 8 bases fitting TRBD1. V shed 5 bases, J shed 4 bases, and the junction held 6 bases outside the gene matches. CDR3 length equals 15 residues. In germline, CDR1 is KGHSH, CDR2 LQKENI.

The chain combines TRBV30 with TRBJ1-2; TRBD1 aligns across 7 bases. CDR1 and CDR2 (germline): GTSNPN, SVGIG (reference sequence). V shed 7 bases and J 4 bases; nucleotides not matched to a gene: 9. This CDR3 is 13 amino acids long. As DNA, the CDR3 is TGTGCCTCCGACACAGGGGTTGGCTATGGCTACACCTTC. Translating it yields CASDTGVGYGYTF.

The rearrangement joins TRBV6-1 to TRBJ1-4; D gene uncertain. There are 14 residues in the CDR3. Germline V gives CDR1 MNHNS, CDR2 SASEGT. The V gene lost 4 bases and the J gene lost 0 bases, with 6 bases spanning the gap. As DNA, the CDR3 is TGTGCCAGCAGTGGGAGTGCAACTAATGAAAAACTGTTTTTT. It codes for CASSGSATNEKLFF.

V usage is TRBV6-5 and J usage is TRBJ1-6; D perhaps matches TRBD1 (5 bases). CDR1 and CDR2 (germline): MNHEY, SVGAGI. V was pared by 0 bases and J by 10 bases, with 13 bases between. The CDR3 runs 15 residues. CDR3 sequence reads: CASSYSRGQESPLHF. In DNA form, the CDR3 reads TGTGCCAGCAGTTACTCGCGGGGCCAAGAATCACCCCTCCACTTT.

The J gene is TRBJ2-1, the V gene TRBV5-1, with D perhaps given as TRBD1 or TRBD2 (7 bases each). Looked up from germline, CDR1 is SGHRS and CDR2 is YFSETQ. The CDR3 consists of 14 residues. V lost 4 bases to trimming and J lost 6 bases, with 14 bases between them. Written as DNA, the CDR3 is TGCGCCAGCAGCCAGGGGGGGCCGTCCAATGAGCAGTTCTTC. This codes for CASSQGGPSNEQFF.

This CDR3 is CASGWGRGGQETQYF. The CDR3 DNA reads as TGTGCTAGTGGTTGGGGCAGGGGGGGCCAAGAGACCCAGTACTTC. The chain recombines TRBV12-5 with TRBJ2-5, with D perhaps given as TRBD1 or TRBD2 (7 bases each). V lost 4 bases and J lost 1, with 13 bases in between. The CDR3 is 15 residues long. Germline V CDR1 and CDR2: LGHNT, FRNRAP.

The chain carries TRBV5-1 and TRBJ2-7; D may be TRBD1 or TRBD2 (8 bases each). Trimming removed 3 bases from V and 0 bases from J, with 16 bases in between. Germline lookup yields CDR1 SGHRS and CDR2 YFSETQ. CDR3 length: 16 residues. The CDR3 bases are TGCGCCAGCAGCTCGGGAGGGACAGGTGACTCCTACGAGCAGTACTTC. Its translation: CASSSGGTGDSYEQYF.

V is TRBV7-8 and J is TRBJ1-1, with unresolved D. CDR3 length: 12 residues. With 1 base removed from V and 4 bases from J, the gap between germline ends came to 4 bases. The germline V gene encodes CDR1 SGHVS and CDR2 FQNEAQ. CDR3 nucleotide sequence: TGTGCCAGCAGCTTAGGAAGCACTGAAGCTTTCTTT. As protein: CASSLGSTEAFF. Complete variable domain (other parts from reference TRBV7-8 and TRBJ1-1): GAGVSQSPRYKVAKRGQDVALRCDPISGHVSLFWYQQALGQGPEFLTYFQNEAQLDKSGLPSDRFFAERPEGSVSTLKIQRTQQEDSAVYLCASSLGSTEAFFGQGTRLTVV.

There are a few counts of this clone. The chain has TRBV15 and TRBJ2-1; D call uncertain. Trimming shortened V by 2 bases and J by 5 bases, and 10 bases separated the two germline ends. Germline values: CDR1 LNHNV, CDR2 YYDKDF (reference sequence). The CDR3 has 14 amino acids. As DNA, the CDR3 is TGTGCCACCAGCAGATTTGTCGCAGACAATGAGCAGTTCTTC. It is translated as CATSRFVADNEQFF.

The chain links TRBV4-2 to TRBJ2-7, with D maybe TRBD1 (5 bases). In germline, CDR1 is LGHNA, CDR2 YNFKEQ. With 0 bases removed from V and 4 bases from J, the gap between germline ends came to 7 bases. The CDR3 loop spans 13 amino acids. DNA for the CDR3: TGTGCCAGCAGCCAAGATTCAGGGTACGAGCAGTACTTC. Encoded protein: CASSQDSGYEQYF.